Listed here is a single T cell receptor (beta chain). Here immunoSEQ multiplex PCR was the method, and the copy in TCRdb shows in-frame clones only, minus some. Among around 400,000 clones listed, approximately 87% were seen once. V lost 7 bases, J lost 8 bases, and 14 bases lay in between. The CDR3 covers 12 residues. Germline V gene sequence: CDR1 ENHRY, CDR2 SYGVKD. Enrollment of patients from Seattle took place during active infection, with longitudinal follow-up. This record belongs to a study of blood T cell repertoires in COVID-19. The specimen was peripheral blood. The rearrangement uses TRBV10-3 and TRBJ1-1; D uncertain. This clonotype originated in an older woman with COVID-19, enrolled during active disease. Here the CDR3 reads CAIKEGADEAFF. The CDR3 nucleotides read TGTGCCATCAAAGAGGGTGCAGACGAAGCTTTCTTT.